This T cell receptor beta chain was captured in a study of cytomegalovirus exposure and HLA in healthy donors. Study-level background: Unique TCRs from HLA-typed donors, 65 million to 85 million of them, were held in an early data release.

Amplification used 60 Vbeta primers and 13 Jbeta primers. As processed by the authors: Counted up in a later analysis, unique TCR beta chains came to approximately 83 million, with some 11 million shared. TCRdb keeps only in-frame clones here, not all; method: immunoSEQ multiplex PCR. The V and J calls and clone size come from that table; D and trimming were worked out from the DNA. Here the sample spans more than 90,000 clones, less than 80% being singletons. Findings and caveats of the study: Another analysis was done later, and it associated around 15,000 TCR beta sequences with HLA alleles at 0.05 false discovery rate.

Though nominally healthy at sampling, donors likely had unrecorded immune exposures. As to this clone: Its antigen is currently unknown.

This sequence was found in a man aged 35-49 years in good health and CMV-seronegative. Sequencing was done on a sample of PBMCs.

CDR3 nucleotide sequence: TGTGCCAGCAGTGAAAGCTGGGCAGGGGGTGAAGCTTTCTTT. Its protein is CASSESWAGGEAFF. The chain carries TRBV6-1 and TRBJ1-1; 7 bases map to TRBD1. V was clipped by 2 bases and J by 7 bases; unmatched bases: 7. Germline V gene sequence: CDR1 MNHNS, CDR2 SASEGT. The CDR3 loop spans 14 amino acids.